This T cell receptor beta chain derives from a study of cytomegalovirus exposure and HLA in healthy donors. Across the study: Genotyping of roughly 400 donors showed that about 84% belonged to the Caucasian-associated ancestry cluster.

Deletions cut 2 bases from V and 6 bases from J, with 14 bases between. CDR1 is WNHNN, CDR2 SYGVQD, per germline (reference sequence). This CDR3 comprises 14 residues. This clone turned up a few times. Its antigen remains unknown. The PCR made use of 60 Vbeta and 13 Jbeta primers. Method: immunoSEQ multiplex PCR; TCRdb's copy keeps in-frame clones and lacks some. The sample records about 100,000 clones, 75% being singletons. Findings and caveats of the study: Among the most significant clusters, several appeared linked to common viral pathogens in a later analysis. There were some public TCRs occurring in many donors, but most TCR sequences were rare.

The V call is TRBV10-1, the J call TRBJ2-7, with D possibly TRBD2 on 5 matching bases. Sequences were obtained from PBMCs. This TCR was recovered from a man between 50 and 59 years old in good health and CMV-seronegative. CDR3 loop: CASSEAGPTGEQYF. The CDR3 nucleotides read TGCGCCAGCAGTGAGGCGGGCCCCACGGGCGAGCAGTACTTC.